A single sample is the source of the 31 T cell receptor beta chains below, sequenced in a study of blood T cell repertoires in COVID-19. Produced via immunoSEQ multiplex PCR; TCRdb's table is partial and in-frame only. The sample gives around 140,000 clones, around 90% of which show up once; under 12% is in the top ten. Input material: peripheral blood. Source of these receptors: a man between 60 and 75 years old with active or convalescent COVID-19.

The V gene is TRBV2, the J gene TRBJ2-1; possibly TRBD2 for D (6 bases). Germline V lookup: CDR1 SNHLY, CDR2 FYNNEI. With 8 bases removed from V and 0 bases from J, the gap between germline ends came to 14 bases. The CDR3 contains 15 residues. In DNA form, the CDR3 reads TGTGCCAGCGCCGGGACTTTAAGCTCCTACAATGAGCAGTTCTTC. The encoded protein is CASAGTLSSYNEQFF.

The V and J genes are TRBV27 and TRBJ1-5; TRBD1 is a possible D gene (6 bases). With 2 bases removed from V and 5 bases from J, the gap between germline ends came to 10 bases. Germline CDR1 MNHEY, CDR2 SMNVEV (reference sequence). CDR3 length: 14 residues. CDR3: CASSLRGMHQPQHF. CDR3 nucleotide sequence: TGTGCCAGCAGTTTAAGGGGGATGCATCAGCCCCAGCATTTT.

The gene calls are TRBV19 and TRBJ1-2; 8 bases line up with TRBD1. Germline CDR1 LNHDA, CDR2 SQIVND (reference sequence). This CDR3 spans 14 amino acids. After removal of 3 bases from V and 7 bases from J, the junction contained 7 bases not matched to a gene. DNA of the CDR3: TGTGCCAGTAGTATGGGCAGGGGGCGAAGTGGCTACACCTTC. Encoded protein: CASSMGRGRSGYTF.

The rearrangement uses TRBV6-6 and TRBJ2-1; D perhaps matches TRBD1 (6 bases). The CDR3 is 14 amino acids. V was shortened by 0 bases and J by 5 bases, with 8 bases between the two germline ends. Germline lookup yields CDR1 MNHNY and CDR2 SVGAGI (reference sequence). DNA for the CDR3: TGTGCCAGCAGTTACTCCGGACAGAACAATGAGCAGTTCTTC. Encoded protein: CASSYSGQNNEQFF.

The V gene is TRBV2, the J gene TRBJ2-1; D gene uncertain. V gave up 6 bases and J gave up 10 bases, with 16 bases separating them. The CDR3 spans 13 residues. In germline, CDR1 is SNHLY, CDR2 FYNNEI. CDR3 amino acids: CASRRPALTEQFF. The CDR3 region has the DNA TGTGCCAGCAGAAGACCCGCCTTGACAGAGCAGTTCTTC.

The chain recombines TRBV3-1 (or the pseudogene TRBV3-2) with TRBJ1-1; D gene unclear. There are 13 residues in the CDR3. Per germline, CDR1 LGHDT and CDR2 YNNKEL (reference sequence). V gave up 0 bases and J gave up 8 bases, with 10 bases separating them. The CDR3 DNA reads as TGTGCCAGCAGCCAAGATGCGGGAGCCGAAGCTTTCTTT. This translates into CASSQDAGAEAFF.

This chain uses TRBV28 with TRBJ2-4, with no clear D. The V gene lost 5 bases and the J gene lost 0 bases, with 14 bases spanning the gap. The germline CDR1 and CDR2 sequences are MDHEN and SYDVKM. This CDR3 contains 16 residues. The CDR3, as DNA: TGTGCCAGCAGTCCTCCTCTAGAACTAGCCAAAAACATTCAGTACTTC. This gives the protein CASSPPLELAKNIQYF.

The chain carries TRBV24-1 and TRBJ1-2, with unresolved D. The CDR3 covers 12 residues. Looked up from germline, CDR1 is KGHDR and CDR2 is SFDVKD. V was clipped by 5 bases and J by 6 bases, with 9 bases between them. The chain's CDR3 is CATSAGIDGYTF. CDR3 DNA: TGTGCCACCAGTGCGGGAATTGATGGCTACACCTTC.

There are a few counts of this clone. This chain connects TRBV18 to TRBJ2-7; D possibly corresponds to TRBD1 (5 bases). CDR3 length: 17 amino acids. The V gene lost 4 bases and the J gene lost 3 bases, with 22 bases spanning the gap. Germline lookup yields CDR1 KGHSH and CDR2 LQKENI. CDR3 coding DNA: TGTGCCAGCTCACGACAACCGCCAGGGCCGGCTTTCTACGAGCAGTACTTC. This sequence encodes CASSRQPPGPAFYEQYF. The full variable domain, with the rest looked up from reference TRBV18 and TRBJ2-7, is NAGVMQNPRHLVRRRGQEARLRCSPMKGHSHVYWYRQLPEEGLKFMVYLQKENIIDESGMPKERFSAEFPKEGPSILRIQQVVRGDSAAYFCASSRQPPGPAFYEQYFGPGTRLTVT.

The rearrangement links TRBV7-9 to TRBJ2-7; 7 bases fit TRBD2. This CDR3 region has 13 residues. Trimming removed 0 bases from V and 9 bases from J; junction bases left unmatched: 5. Looked up from germline, CDR1 is SEHNR and CDR2 is FQNEAQ (reference sequence). CDR3 DNA: TGTGCCAGCAGCTTAGCGGGAGGGCAGGGGCAGTACTTC. Protein sequence: CASSLAGGQGQYF.

The V call is TRBV6-5, the J call TRBJ1-5; D uncertain. The V gene's germline CDR1 is MNHEY and CDR2 SVGAGI. The V gene lost 0 bases and the J gene lost 0 bases, with 6 bases spanning the gap. The CDR3 is made up of 15 amino acids. In nucleotides, the CDR3 is TGTGCCAGCAGTTACTCGAGTGGTAGCAATCAGCCCCAGCATTTT. It encodes CASSYSSGSNQPQHF.

The rearrangement joins TRBV7-9 to TRBJ2-5; 8 bases line up with TRBD1. Germline loops: CDR1 SEHNR, CDR2 FQNEAQ (reference sequence). This CDR3 has 13 residues. Germline trimming cut 5 bases from V and 2 bases from J; bases unmatched to any gene: 1. The CDR3, as DNA: TGTGCCAGCAGCGGACAGGGACAAGAGACCCAGTACTTC. Protein: CASSGQGQETQYF.

This clone turned up a few times. V gene TRBV7-8 combines with J gene TRBJ2-1, with TRBD2 as a possible D gene (6 bases). The CDR3 extends over 17 amino acids. V shed 5 bases and J shed 0 bases, with 17 bases lying between them. Germline V gives CDR1 SGHVS, CDR2 FQNEAQ. The CDR3 loop is CASSGPDYRSSYNEQFF. The CDR3 DNA follows: TGTGCCAGCAGCGGGCCGGACTACCGTAGCTCCTACAATGAGCAGTTCTTC.

This chain uses TRBV6-6 with TRBJ2-5; D ambiguous. The CDR3 runs 14 residues. V was clipped by 5 bases and J by 5 bases, with 15 bases between them. CDR1 and CDR2 from the germline V gene are MNHNY and SVGAGI (reference sequence). The CDR3 region is CASSQTAEWETQYF. The CDR3 DNA sequence: TGTGCCAGCAGTCAGACGGCGGAATGGGAGACCCAGTACTTC.

The chain recombines TRBV21-1 with TRBJ1-5. TRBV21-1 is a listed pseudogene. This CDR3 region has 15 residues. The CDR3 region has the DNA TGTGCCAGCAGCAAAGTGAGAGATAGCAATCAGCCCCAGCATTTT. It translates to CASSKVRDSNQPQHF.

The chain combines TRBV9 with TRBJ2-7; 8 positions match TRBD2. Losses at the gene ends were 7 bases for V and 1 base for J; bases not matched to a gene: 13. This CDR3 contains 16 residues. Germline assignment: CDR1 SGDLS and CDR2 YYNGEE. CDR3 sequence: CASAVGLAGTSYEQYF. CDR3 coding DNA: TGTGCCAGCGCCGTTGGATTAGCGGGGACATCCTACGAGCAGTACTTC.

The chain joins TRBV2 to TRBJ1-5; D ambiguous. Trimming left V 4 bases short and J 6 bases short, with 10 bases between. This CDR3 comprises 13 residues. From germline, CDR1 is SNHLY and CDR2 FYNNEI. The CDR3 DNA follows: TGTGCCAGCAGTGTTGGAGGTCTTCAGCCCCAGCATTTT. It specifies CASSVGGLQPQHF.

The CDR3 bases are TGTGCCAGCTCACCACCGTCGGGGTATGGAAACACCATATATTTT. Its translation is CASSPPSGYGNTIYF. The V gene is TRBV18, the J gene TRBJ1-3; D uncertain. The CDR3 sequence is 15 residues long. V lost 0 bases, J lost 3 bases, and 9 bases lay in between. Germline CDR1 reads KGHSH; CDR2 reads LQKENI.

The genes are TRBV7-9 and TRBJ1-5; D gene ambiguous. V was clipped by 8 bases and J by 2 bases, with 10 bases between them. CDR3 length equals 13 residues. Germline values: CDR1 SEHNR, CDR2 FQNEAQ (reference sequence). CDR3 DNA sequence: TGTGCCAGCTCAGACAAGGGCAATCAGCCCCAGCATTTT. Translation: CASSDKGNQPQHF.

This clone appeared a few times. The V gene is TRBV7-9, the J gene TRBJ2-7; 7 bases are shared with TRBD2. The CDR3 is made up of 15 amino acids. Trimming took 1 base from V and 0 from J; bases not matched to a gene: 3. Germline assignment: CDR1 SEHNR and CDR2 FQNEAQ (reference sequence). The DNA of the CDR3 is TGTGCCAGCAGCTTAGGAGCTAGCGGCTCCTACGAGCAGTACTTC. This encodes CASSLGASGSYEQYF.

This clone appeared a single time. The V call is TRBV19, the J call TRBJ2-2; maybe TRBD1 (6 bases). CDR1 and CDR2 (germline): LNHDA, SQIVND (reference sequence). Between the trimmed V and J ends, which lost 7 bases and 1 base, there was a span of 13 bases. This CDR3 spans 15 amino acids. The CDR3 here is CASTPGDLNTGELFF. In DNA, the CDR3 is TGTGCCAGTACCCCAGGGGATTTGAACACCGGGGAGCTGTTTTTT.

This clone was counted only a few times. The CDR3, as DNA: TGTGCCAGCAGCTCCTCGACAGGGGAAGCAGATACGCAGTATTTT. Translation: CASSSSTGEADTQYF. The rearrangement uses TRBV7-9 and TRBJ2-3; 8 bases agree with TRBD1. After removal of 4 bases from V and 4 bases from J, the junction contained 7 bases not matched to a gene. The germline CDR1 and CDR2 sequences are SEHNR and FQNEAQ (reference sequence). This CDR3 is built from 15 residues.

The chain uses TRBV7-2 and TRBJ2-2; a possible D gene is TRBD2 (7 bases). Per germline, CDR1 SGHTA and CDR2 FQGNSA. Trimming took 5 bases from V and 0 from J, leaving 13 bases between them. The CDR3 runs 16 residues. CDR3 region: CASSLEGGANTGELFF. The CDR3 bases are TGTGCCAGCAGCCTCGAGGGGGGGGCGAACACCGGGGAGCTGTTTTTT.

V usage is TRBV19 and J usage is TRBJ1-1; 7 bases map to TRBD1. Trimming at V came to 6 bases and at J to 4 bases, leaving 11 bases not matched to a gene. This CDR3 has 15 amino acids. Germline V lookup: CDR1 LNHDA, CDR2 SQIVND (reference sequence). CDR3 loop: CASRGYTGVGTEAFF. For the CDR3, the DNA is TGTGCCAGTAGAGGATATACAGGGGTGGGCACTGAAGCTTTCTTT.

This clone was detected many times. CDR3 in amino acids: CASSPERVNAGNTIYF. CDR3 sequence (DNA): TGTGCCAGTAGTCCCGAACGGGTTAACGCTGGAAACACCATATATTTT. V gene TRBV19 combines with J gene TRBJ1-3; D is uncertain. Trimming stripped 5 bases from V and 2 bases from J, with 16 bases between. Germline V gene sequence: CDR1 LNHDA, CDR2 SQIVND (reference sequence). This CDR3 contains 16 residues. Combining the CDR3 with reference TRBV19 and TRBJ1-3 gives the whole variable domain DGGITQSPKYLFRKEGQNVTLSCEQNLNHDAMYWYRQDPGQGLRLIYYSQIVNDFQKGDIAEGYSVSREKKESFPLTVTSAQKNPTAFYLCASSPERVNAGNTIYFGEGSWLTVV.

This clone was observed a few times. The V and J genes are TRBV5-4 and TRBJ1-3; a possible D gene is TRBD1 (5 bases). Germline V gene lookup returns CDR1 SGHNT and CDR2 YYREEE (reference sequence). The CDR3 runs 14 residues. V lost 3 bases, J lost 2 bases, and 9 bases lay in between. The CDR3 DNA follows: TGTGCCAGCAGCTGGGGGGGGGCTGGAAACACCATATATTTT. Amino acids: CASSWGGAGNTIYF.

This clone was detected once. The rearrangement joins TRBV7-8 to TRBJ1-6; D is possibly TRBD1 (5 bases). The germline V gene has CDR1 SGHVS and CDR2 FQNEAQ. V lost 6 bases, J lost 10 bases, and 13 bases lay in between. This CDR3 spans 13 amino acids. CDR3 residues: CASSLGGDSPLHF. The DNA for the CDR3 is TGTGCCAGCAGTTTGGGGGGAGACTCACCCCTCCACTTT. Using reference TRBV7-8 and TRBJ1-6 for the parts outside the CDR3, the full variable domain is GAGVSQSPRYKVAKRGQDVALRCDPISGHVSLFWYQQALGQGPEFLTYFQNEAQLDKSGLPSDRFFAERPEGSVSTLKIQRTQQEDSAVYLCASSLGGDSPLHFGNGTRLTVT.

This chain joins TRBV11-2 and TRBJ2-5; D gene unclear. The germline V and J ends were trimmed by 6 bases and 1 base, with 15 bases remaining between them. This CDR3 has 15 residues. Germline V gives CDR1 SGHAT, CDR2 FQNNGV. In nucleotides, the CDR3 is TGTGCCAGCAGTTTCTCCATCGACTCCCAAGAGACCCAGTACTTC. Encoded protein: CASSFSIDSQETQYF.

This clone was detected only once. This sequence joins TRBV5-4 and TRBJ2-7, with 9 bases identical to TRBD2. The CDR3 runs 15 residues. Per germline, CDR1 SGHNT and CDR2 YYREEE (reference sequence). Germline trimming cut 5 bases from V and 3 bases from J; bases unmatched to any gene: 9. CDR3 protein: CASSPTSGIYYEQYF. The CDR3 nucleotides read TGTGCCAGCAGTCCGACTAGCGGAATATACTACGAGCAGTACTTC.

The chain combines TRBV25-1 with TRBJ2-1; D gene ambiguous. The germline CDR1 and CDR2 sequences are MGHDK and SYGVNS. The CDR3 runs to 15 residues. V was clipped by 3 bases and J by 9 bases, with 18 bases between them. The chain's CDR3 is CASSDAGPETGEQFF. The CDR3 nucleotides are TGTGCCAGCAGTGACGCCGGTCCCGAAACTGGTGAGCAGTTCTTC.

The genes are TRBV5-4 and TRBJ2-5; 14 bases are shared with TRBD2. The J segment lost 4 bases and the V segment lost 4 bases, leaving 6 bases of the junction unmatched. This CDR3 has 16 residues. Germline CDR1 SGHNT, CDR2 YYREEE (reference sequence). The CDR3 region has the DNA TGTGCCAGCAGCCCCTCGGGGACTAGCGGGAGAGAGACCCAGTACTTC. Residues: CASSPSGTSGRETQYF.